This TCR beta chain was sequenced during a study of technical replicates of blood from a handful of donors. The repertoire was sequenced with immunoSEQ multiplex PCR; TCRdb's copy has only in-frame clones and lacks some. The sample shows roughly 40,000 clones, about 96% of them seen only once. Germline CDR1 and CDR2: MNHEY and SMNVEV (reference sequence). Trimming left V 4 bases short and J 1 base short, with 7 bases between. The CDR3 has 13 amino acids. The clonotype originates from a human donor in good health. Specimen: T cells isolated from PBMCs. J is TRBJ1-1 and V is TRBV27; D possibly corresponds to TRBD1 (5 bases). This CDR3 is CASSYGGNTEAFF. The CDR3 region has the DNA TGTGCCAGCAGTTACGGGGGGAACACTGAAGCTTTCTTT.